Listed here are 6 T cell receptor beta chains from one sample, sequenced in a study of early T cells in non-severe SARS-CoV-2 infection. TCRdb used MiXCR to reprocess the 5' RACE reads, holding one entry per CDR3 protein. Here the sample spans about 33,000 distinct CDR3 sequences, approximately 5.4% being singletons. The sequenced sample consisted of whole blood. Receptors were obtained from an adult who was a healthcare worker with PCR-confirmed SARS-CoV-2 infection or an uninfected control (not recorded which).

This clonotype has ten or more counts. The chain joins TRBV29-1 to TRBJ2-1; 9 bases match TRBD1. Losses at the gene ends were 5 bases for V and 4 bases for J; bases not matched to a gene: 12. The germline V gene has CDR1 SQVTM and CDR2 ANQGSEA. The CDR3 contains 16 residues. The CDR3 sequence is CSVNRPGQGDYNEQFF. The CDR3 bases are TGCAGCGTTAACAGACCGGGACAGGGAGATTACAATGAGCAGTTCTTC.

Judged by abundance, this clonotype is medium-sized. The rearrangement uses TRBV9 and TRBJ2-1; D remains ambiguous. From germline, CDR1 is SGDLS and CDR2 YYNGEE. The V and J ends lost 0 bases and 2 bases respectively, with 9 bases between them. The CDR3 covers 15 residues. This CDR3 is CASSVAPDTYNEQFF. The CDR3 nucleotides are TGTGCCAGCAGCGTAGCTCCGGATACCTACAATGAGCAGTTCTTC.

Ten or more counts support this clonotype. This chain links TRBV12-3 or TRBV12-4 with TRBJ1-5, with D perhaps matching TRBD1 (6 bases). The CDR3 loop spans 13 amino acids. V lost 2 bases, J lost 6 bases, and 8 bases lay in between. DNA for the CDR3: TGTGCCAGCAGTTTAACAGGGCGTCAGCCCCAGCATTTT. The encoded protein is CASSLTGRQPQHF.

In this sample, this clonotype turned up many times. V usage is TRBV29-1 and J usage is TRBJ2-7; a possible D gene is TRBD2 (6 bases). Germline V CDR1 and CDR2: SQVTM, ANQGSEA. CDR3 length: 13 residues. The V end was cut by 7 bases, the J end by 1 base, with 14 bases between. CDR3 DNA sequence: TGCAGCGCCCGAGCTCGGGGGTCCTACGAGCAGTACTTC. Translated, it gives CSARARGSYEQYF.

This clonotype was seen a handful of times. The chain combines TRBV12-3 or TRBV12-4 with TRBJ1-2; D unclear. The CDR3 contains 13 residues. V lost 3 bases and J lost 4, with 9 bases in between. In DNA form, the CDR3 reads TGTGCCAGCAGTTTTGAGCGGTCCTATGGCTACACCTTC. Its protein is CASSFERSYGYTF.

The chain uses TRBV5-4 and TRBJ2-2; TRBD1 matches at 9 bases. V shed 3 bases, J shed 6 bases, and the junction held 6 bases outside the gene matches. The CDR3 spans 15 residues. Germline V CDR1 and CDR2: SGHNT, YYREEE (reference sequence). The DNA of the CDR3 is TGTGCCAGCAGCTCGACAGGGGGGAAGCCCGGGGAGCTGTTTTTT. Amino acids: CASSSTGGKPGELFF.